What follows are 14 T cell receptor beta chains derived from one specimen sequenced in a study of cytomegalovirus exposure and HLA in healthy donors. Primers included in the PCR were 60 Vbeta and 13 Jbeta primers. Profiling relied on immunoSEQ multiplex PCR, and the TCRdb table lists in-frame clones only, not all of them. The sample has about 170,000 clones; less than 85% are singletons. The specimen was PBMCs. The source is a male donor in good health and CMV-seronegative.

The rearrangement links TRBV5-4 to TRBJ1-1; D unresolved. V lost 0 bases and J lost 0, with 9 bases in between. CDR3 size: 15 residues. Germline CDR1 SGHNT, CDR2 YYREEE (reference sequence). CDR3: CASSLVQAMNTEAFF. The CDR3 DNA reads as TGTGCCAGCAGCTTGGTTCAGGCTATGAACACTGAAGCTTTCTTT.

This clone was found once. The V call is TRBV7-7, the J call TRBJ1-2, with D tentatively TRBD1 (5 bases). The CDR3 has 17 residues. V was trimmed by 1 base and J by 2 bases, leaving 17 bases between them. CDR1 is SSHAT, CDR2 FNYEAQ, per germline (reference sequence). Here the CDR3 reads CASSLEVVKGPNYGYTF. CDR3 bases: TGTGCCAGCAGCTTAGAAGTTGTGAAGGGGCCGAACTATGGCTACACCTTC. The whole variable domain, remainder taken from reference TRBV7-7 and TRBJ1-2, is GAGVSQSPRYKVTKRGQDVTLRCDPISSHATLYWYQQALGQGPEFLTYFNYEAQPDKSGLPSDRFSAERPEGSISTLTIQRTEQRDSAMYRCASSLEVVKGPNYGYTFGSGTRLTVV.

A single count supports this clone. The gene calls are TRBV29-1 and TRBJ1-3, with 9 bases aligning to TRBD1. V trimming: 7 bases; J trimming: 2 bases; junction bases outside the gene matches: 6. Per the germline V gene, CDR1 is SQVTM and CDR2 is ANQGSEA. This CDR3 contains 14 residues. This CDR3 reads CSAPGTGTGNTIYF. The CDR3 DNA reads TGCAGCGCTCCCGGGACAGGGACTGGAAACACCATATATTTT.

The rearrangement joins TRBV7-3 to TRBJ2-3; 13 nucleotides line up with TRBD2. V was pared by 4 bases and J by 1 base, with 8 bases of the junction left unmatched. Germline V gene lookup returns CDR1 SGHTA and CDR2 FQGTGA. The CDR3 length is 18 residues. The CDR3: CASSYGTSGVWGTDTQYF. As DNA, the CDR3 is TGTGCCAGCAGCTACGGGACTAGCGGGGTTTGGGGCACAGATACGCAGTATTTT.

This chain links TRBV28 with TRBJ1-3; D ambiguous. Germline V CDR1 and CDR2: MDHEN, SYDVKM. There are 14 residues in the CDR3. V lost 2 bases to trimming and J lost 1 base, with 6 bases between them. CDR3 sequence reads: CASSLSGSGNTIYF. In DNA, the CDR3 is TGTGCCAGCAGTTTAAGCGGTTCTGGAAACACCATATATTTT.

V is TRBV10-3 and J is TRBJ1-3; possible D gene TRBD1, 5 bases. The ends were cut back, 6 bases at V and 7 bases at J, with 13 bases in the middle. Germline V gene data show CDR1 as ENHRY and CDR2 as SYGVKD. The CDR3 runs 13 residues. CDR3 sequence reads: CAIRGDRRNTIYF. CDR3 bases: TGTGCCATCAGGGGCGACAGACGGAACACCATATATTTT.

The chain combines TRBV6-5 with TRBJ1-2; 7 positions match TRBD1. Per germline, CDR1 MNHEY and CDR2 SVGAGI. V was clipped by 5 bases and J by 4 bases; unmatched bases: 4. The CDR3 sequence is 13 residues long. CDR3 in DNA: TGTGCCAGCAGTCGGACAGGTCCCTATGGCTACACCTTC. Protein product: CASSRTGPYGYTF.

The rearrangement joins TRBV11-2 to TRBJ1-3, with 9 bases that match TRBD1. The CDR3 has 17 residues. The junction had 8 bases not matched to a gene; V was cut back by 5 bases and J by 0 bases. From germline, CDR1 is SGHAT and CDR2 FQNNGV. For the CDR3, the DNA is TGTGCCAGCAGCCTTAGGGGACAGGGCTTCTCTGGAAACACCATATATTTT. It codes for CASSLRGQGFSGNTIYF.

The chain carries TRBV18 and TRBJ1-4; TRBD1 matches 8 bases. CDR1 and CDR2 (germline): KGHSH, LQKENI. This CDR3 has 16 residues. Trimming removed 6 bases from V and 3 bases from J; junction bases left unmatched: 9. CDR3 DNA: TGTGCCAGCTCTCGGTTCGACAGGGGTGCTAATGAAAAACTGTTTTTT. Its translation is CASSRFDRGANEKLFF.

This clone has a handful of counts. The genes are TRBV15 and TRBJ2-1; 14 nucleotides align to TRBD2. This CDR3 comprises 18 residues. With V trimmed by 1 base and J by 7 bases, 9 bases remained unmatched. Germline values: CDR1 LNHNV, CDR2 YYDKDF (reference sequence). The CDR3 region is CATSRGGGLAGVRNEQFF. The CDR3 DNA sequence: TGTGCCACCAGCAGAGGAGGGGGACTAGCGGGAGTACGTAATGAGCAGTTCTTC.

The V gene is TRBV11-3, the J gene TRBJ2-2, with a weak D call TRBD2 (6 bases). Trimming took off 4 bases at V and 5 bases at J, with 14 bases between the two ends. Germline assignment: CDR1 SGHNT and CDR2 YENEEA. The CDR3 sequence is 15 residues long. The CDR3 DNA follows: TGTGCCAGCAGCTGGGGACGAAGCGGGACCGGGGAGCTGTTTTTT. Translation gives CASSWGRSGTGELFF.

This clone was observed a handful of times. The J gene is TRBJ2-7, the V gene TRBV7-9; TRBD1 aligns across 9 bases. Trimming cost V 0 bases and J 4 bases; bases outside gene matches: 10. Looked up from germline, CDR1 is SEHNR and CDR2 is FQNEAQ (reference sequence). There are 17 residues in the CDR3. CDR3: CASSLAAWGQGPYEQYF. The CDR3 coding sequence is TGTGCCAGCAGCTTAGCAGCCTGGGGACAGGGCCCGTACGAGCAGTACTTC.

The V gene is TRBV7-2, the J gene TRBJ2-1; TRBD2 might be the D (6 bases). The germline gives CDR1 SGHTA, CDR2 FQGNSA. This CDR3 has 12 amino acids. Trimming stripped 6 bases from V and 10 bases from J, with 13 bases between. The CDR3: CASSPRDSEQFF. The CDR3 nucleotides are TGTGCCAGCAGTCCACGGGACTCAGAGCAGTTCTTC.

The table lists this clone with a count of one. This chain joins TRBV11-2 and TRBJ2-7; 7 bases are a match to TRBD1. Germline lookup yields CDR1 SGHAT and CDR2 FQNNGV. The CDR3 extends over 15 amino acids. The V segment lost 7 bases and the J segment 3 bases; nucleotides outside the gene matches: 12. As DNA, the CDR3 is TGTGCCAGCAACCCCCGACGGGACAGTAACTACGAGCAGTACTTC. Residues: CASNPRRDSNYEQYF.